Listed here is a single TCR beta chain. V lost 4 bases and J lost 0; bases outside the gene matches: 12. From germline, CDR1 is SGHRS and CDR2 YFSETQ. This CDR3 has 19 residues. The sample comes from a study of blood T cell repertoires in COVID-19. Study-wide context: Both acute and convalescent COVID-19 samples were obtained from the United States, Italy and Spain. T cells, B-cell-depleted T cells, or PBMCs provided the cDNA or gDNA that served as material.

Study processing details: Amplifying reference gene primers gave estimates of nucleated cell counts. The method was immunoSEQ multiplex PCR; TCRdb's version includes in-frame clones alone and lacks a portion of them. D and trimming were read from the DNA, whereas the V and J calls and clone size are those reported in that table. This table has 71,000 or so clones, approximately 80% appearing once. This clonotype was obtained from a man aged 50 or older with acute or convalescent COVID-19. Sequenced material: peripheral blood. The V and J genes are TRBV5-1 and TRBJ2-1, with 11 bases fitting TRBD2. The CDR3 protein is CASSLLEASGRISYNEQFF. In DNA, the CDR3 is TGCGCCAGCAGCCTGCTGGAGGCTAGCGGGAGGATCTCCTACAATGAGCAGTTCTTC.